The 30 T cell receptor beta chains listed next were all sequenced from one sample in a study of blood T cells in healthy people across ages. Combining a sample-barcoded 5' primer with a J-beta primer mix, a second PCR ran for about 7 to 11 cycles. TCRdb re-called the 5' RACE reads with MiXCR, one entry per CDR3 protein. The sample has roughly 1,500,000 distinct CDR3 sequences; approximately 42% are singletons. Sequencing was done on a sample of blood. Source of these receptors: a young woman in good health.

The genes are TRBV15 and TRBJ1-5; D is ambiguous. Trimming left V 8 bases short and J 4 bases short, with 15 bases between. This CDR3 has 14 residues. The germline V gene has CDR1 LNHNV and CDR2 YYDKDF (reference sequence). The CDR3 coding sequence is TGTGCCACCGACGAGAGAGCGGTTAATCAGCCCCAGCATTTT. It codes for CATDERAVNQPQHF.

This clonotype was recorded only once. The chain recombines TRBV6-2 or TRBV6-3 with TRBJ1-4; D ambiguous. The V and J ends lost 5 bases and 1 base respectively, with 11 bases between them. Germline CDR1 is MNHEY and CDR2 is SVGEGT. The CDR3 loop spans 15 amino acids. CDR3 bases: TGTGCCAGCAGTCTCGATCTGGGAACTAATGAAAAACTGTTTTTT. This codes for CASSLDLGTNEKLFF.

This clonotype is a singleton in its sample. Its ends do not fully match the called genes, so a read error is possible. The chain employs TRBV4-2 and TRBJ2-5; D gene unclear. Germline V gene sequence: CDR1 LGHNA, CDR2 YNFKEQ. The CDR3 has 14 residues. CDR3: CVSSQDPLQETQYF. The CDR3 DNA sequence: TGTGTCAGCAGCCAAGACCCGTTGCAAGAGACCCAGTACTTC.

J is TRBJ2-1 and V is TRBV29-1, with 12 bases that match TRBD2. The DNA end is more similar to TRBJ2-7, so the J call may be wrong. The germline V gene has CDR1 SQVTM and CDR2 ANQGSEA. The CDR3 is made up of 18 amino acids. This chain's CDR3 is CSAMKASGRVSSYNEQYF. The CDR3 coding sequence is TGCAGCGCCATGAAGGCTAGCGGGAGGGTGAGCTCCTACAATGAGCAGTACTTC.

This clonotype was seen only once. This chain uses TRBV4-1 with TRBJ2-3; TRBD2 might be the D (5 bases). The length of the CDR3 is 15 residues. V was cut by 6 bases and J by 2 bases, with 15 bases left in between. The germline V gene has CDR1 MGHRA and CDR2 YSYEKL. DNA of the CDR3: TGCGCCAGCAGATGGCTAGCTGTGAACACAGATACGCAGTATTTT. It specifies CASRWLAVNTDTQYF.

This clonotype was recorded many times. The chain has TRBV20-1 and TRBJ2-1; TRBD1 matches 10 bases. The DNA end is more similar to TRBJ2-7, so the J call may be wrong. Germline CDR1 reads DFQATT; CDR2 reads SNEGSKA (reference sequence). The CDR3 totals 15 residues. This chain's CDR3 is CSARIGQGDYNEQYF. Here the CDR3 DNA reads TGCAGTGCTAGAATCGGACAGGGGGACTACAATGAGCAGTACTTC.

The rearrangement links TRBV25-1 to TRBJ2-2; D is possibly TRBD1 or TRBD2 (7 bases each). The V and J ends lost 10 bases and 0 bases respectively, with 9 bases between them. Germline lookup yields CDR1 MGHDK and CDR2 SYGVNS. This CDR3 spans 13 amino acids. The CDR3 loop is CATGGANTGELFF. The CDR3 coding sequence is TGTGCCACAGGGGGGGCGAACACCGGGGAGCTGTTTTTT.

The chain has TRBV6-5 and TRBJ2-3; D perhaps matches TRBD2 (5 bases). The germline V and J ends were trimmed by 7 bases and 1 base, with 12 bases remaining between them. The CDR3 runs 14 residues. The germline CDR1 and CDR2 sequences are MNHEY and SVGAGI. The CDR3 DNA reads TGTGCCAGCACGGTCGGTAGCGGCACAGATACGCAGTATTTT. Residues: CASTVGSGTDTQYF.

The V gene is TRBV16, the J gene TRBJ1-6; no definite D call. This CDR3 has 16 residues. V gave up 2 bases and J gave up 8 bases, with 16 bases separating them. Germline CDR1 reads KGHSY; CDR2 reads FQNENV. The DNA for the CDR3 is TGTGCCAGCAGCCAAACGGGCACCTCATATGATTCACCCCTCCACTTT. This codes for CASSQTGTSYDSPLHF. Full variable domain (remainder filled in from reference TRBV16 and TRBJ1-6): GEEVAQTPKHLVRGEGQKAKLYCAPIKGHSYVFWYQQVLKNEFKFLISFQNENVFDETGMPKERFSAKCLPNSPCSLEIQATKLEDSAVYFCASSQTGTSYDSPLHFGNGTRLTVT.

The chain recombines TRBV20-1 with TRBJ2-7, with 9 bases fitting TRBD2. The CDR3 is made up of 13 amino acids. The junction had 5 bases not matched to a gene; V was cut back by 5 bases and J by 3 bases. CDR1 DFQATT and CDR2 SNEGSKA come from the germline V gene (reference sequence). The CDR3 loop reads CSAQKTSGYEQYF. The CDR3 DNA sequence: TGCAGTGCTCAGAAGACTAGCGGCTACGAGCAGTACTTC.

The chain has TRBV20-1 and TRBJ1-1; D is undetermined. Trimming removed 0 bases from V and 0 bases from J, with 11 bases in between. The CDR3 spans 15 residues. Germline CDR1 reads DFQATT; CDR2 reads SNEGSKA (reference sequence). CDR3 coding DNA: TGCAGTGCTAGAGATCTAGGGAATATGAACACTGAAGCTTTCTTT. This codes for CSARDLGNMNTEAFF.

This clonotype was seen a handful of times. V usage is TRBV24-1 and J usage is TRBJ2-5; TRBD1 matches 7 bases. The CDR3 is made up of 15 amino acids. The J segment lost 5 bases and the V segment lost 3 bases, leaving 8 bases of the junction unmatched. CDR1 KGHDR and CDR2 SFDVKD come from the germline V gene. The CDR3 sequence is CATSDPGTAGETQYF. For the CDR3, the DNA is TGTGCCACCAGTGATCCCGGGACAGCCGGTGAGACCCAGTACTTC.

The chain recombines TRBV2 with TRBJ2-1; D possibly uses TRBD1 or TRBD2 (5 bases each). The length of the CDR3 is 15 residues. Germline CDR1 SNHLY, CDR2 FYNNEI. Trimming shortened V by 6 bases and J by 2 bases, and 14 bases separated the two germline ends. CDR3 in amino acids: CASSRDPEPYNEQFF. The CDR3 bases are TGTGCCAGCAGCCGGGACCCCGAACCCTACAATGAGCAGTTCTTC.

Concerning this clonotype itself: Compared with germline, one end of the junction differs, possibly owing to a read error. The rearrangement uses TRBV28 and TRBJ1-4, with a possible D match to TRBD1 (5 bases). CDR1 MDHEN and CDR2 SYDVKM come from the germline V gene. CDR3 length: 12 residues. CDR3 coding DNA: TGCGCCAGCAGCGTAAGGGGAGAAAAACTGTTTTTT. This gives the protein CASSVRGEKLFF.

The J gene is TRBJ1-2, the V gene TRBV4-1; 10 bases align to TRBD1. Losses at the gene ends were 0 bases for V and 4 bases for J; bases not matched to a gene: 17. Germline V gene sequence: CDR1 MGHRA, CDR2 YSYEKL. The CDR3 consists of 20 residues. Here the CDR3 reads CASSQDRVGQGDVKIYGYTF. CDR3 nucleotides: TGCGCCAGCAGCCAAGATCGAGTTGGACAGGGGGACGTCAAGATCTATGGCTACACCTTC.

This clonotype showed up just once. The chain has TRBV2 and TRBJ2-1, with 11 bases matching TRBD2. The germline gives CDR1 SNHLY, CDR2 FYNNEI. Trimming removed 2 bases from V and 7 bases from J; junction bases left unmatched: 7. The CDR3 is made up of 16 amino acids. The CDR3 is CASSEHGTSGKNEQFF. CDR3 coding DNA: TGTGCCAGCAGTGAACACGGGACTAGCGGCAAGAATGAGCAGTTCTTC.

The chain employs TRBV20-1 and TRBJ1-4; a possible D gene is TRBD1 (5 bases). V was clipped by 4 bases and J by 8 bases, with 20 bases between them. CDR3 size: 15 residues. Germline V CDR1 and CDR2: DFQATT, SNEGSKA (reference sequence). CDR3: CSAIDRVFEREKLFF. The CDR3 coding sequence is TGCAGTGCTATAGACAGAGTTTTTGAAAGAGAAAAACTGTTTTTT.

The chain joins TRBV18 to TRBJ2-1; possibly TRBD2 for D (6 bases). The CDR3 spans 16 residues. In germline, CDR1 is KGHSH, CDR2 LQKENI. Trimming stripped 0 bases from V and 1 base from J, with 10 bases between. CDR3 residues: CASSPPRRDSYNEQFF. The CDR3 coding sequence is TGTGCCAGCTCACCACCCCGGCGGGATTCCTACAATGAGCAGTTCTTC.

Here the CDR3 reads CASSLTTSGSNEQFF. DNA of the CDR3: TGTGCCAGCAGCTTAACGACTAGCGGTTCGAATGAGCAGTTCTTC. The chain carries TRBV11-2 and TRBJ2-1; 9 positions match TRBD2. J gave up 7 bases and V 2 bases, and 6 bases lay outside the gene matches. Looked up from germline, CDR1 is SGHAT and CDR2 is FQNNGV. CDR3 size: 15 residues.

This clonotype turned up a few times. The chain uses TRBV9 and TRBJ2-1; D perhaps matches TRBD2 (6 bases). The CDR3 runs to 16 residues. The V and J ends lost 3 bases and 8 bases respectively, with 21 bases between them. Germline CDR1 is SGDLS and CDR2 is YYNGEE. DNA of the CDR3: TGTGCCAGCAGCGCCACTACTAGCCTGGCGGGACATGAGCAGTTCTTC. As protein: CASSATTSLAGHEQFF.

The V and J genes are TRBV5-1 and TRBJ2-3, with D perhaps TRBD1 or TRBD2 (6 bases each). With 5 bases removed from V and 3 bases from J, the gap between germline ends came to 13 bases. CDR1 SGHRS and CDR2 YFSETQ come from the germline V gene. This CDR3 is 14 amino acids long. CDR3 sequence: CASRRGESTDTQYF. The CDR3 bases are TGCGCCAGCAGAAGGGGGGAGAGTACAGATACGCAGTATTTT.

Note on this clonotype: A much larger clone is a single base away; this may be a read error. J is TRBJ2-1 and V is TRBV7-8; the D call may be TRBD1 or TRBD2 (5 bases each). The J call is doubtful: the DNA matches TRBJ2-7 better. CDR3 length: 15 residues. Per germline, CDR1 SGHVS and CDR2 FQNEAQ. CDR3 amino acids: CASTGTSSSYNEQYF. The CDR3 bases are TGTGCCAGCACCGGGACCTCGAGCTCCTACAATGAGCAGTACTTC.

The gene calls are TRBV28 and TRBJ2-6, with D possibly being TRBD2 (6 bases). Trimming pared 9 bases from V and 4 bases from J, leaving 19 bases between. The germline V gene has CDR1 MDHEN and CDR2 SYDVKM. CDR3 length equals 16 residues. The CDR3 DNA follows: TGTGCCAGTCGGGGGAAGTTCAAATTGGGGGCCAACGTCCTGACTTTC. Protein sequence: CASRGKFKLGANVLTF.

CDR3 loop: CASKLGGGVEDYTF. DNA of the CDR3: TGTGCCAGCAAGTTAGGGGGCGGGGTTGAAGACTACACCTTC. The J gene is TRBJ1-2, the V gene TRBV2; 7 bases align to TRBD1. The CDR3 is 14 amino acids. V gave up 7 bases and J gave up 10 bases; unmatched junction bases: 15. Germline lookup yields CDR1 SNHLY and CDR2 FYNNEI. The full variable domain, completed using reference TRBV2 and TRBJ1-2, is EPEVTQTPSHQVTQMGQEVILRCVPISNHLYFYWYRQILGQKVEFLVSFYNNEISEKSEIFDDQFSVERPDGSNFTLKIRSTKLEDSAMYFCASKLGGGVEDYTFGSGTRLTVV.

This CDR3 reads CASGDRGDEQYF. CDR3 DNA: TGTGCCAGCGGGGACAGGGGGGACGAGCAGTACTTC. The V call is TRBV6-5, the J call TRBJ2-7; 11 positions match TRBD1. Germline CDR1 reads MNHEY; CDR2 reads SVGAGI. Trimming removed 8 bases from V and 5 bases from J; junction bases left unmatched: 2. This CDR3 has 12 residues.

As to this clonotype: At one boundary the junction diverges from the germline segment, which might be a read error. The chain combines TRBV24-1 with TRBJ2-7, with D possibly matching TRBD1 (5 bases). The CDR3 loop spans 13 amino acids. Germline lookup yields CDR1 KGHDR and CDR2 SFDVKD. Written as DNA, the CDR3 is TGTGCCGCCAGTGATGGGCAGGGAATGCGGCAGTACTTC. Translation: CAASDGQGMRQYF.

V and J are TRBV6-5 and TRBJ1-1; a weak D match, TRBD1 (5 bases). The CDR3 has 15 amino acids. The ends were cut back, 7 bases at V and 0 bases at J, with 15 bases in the middle. Germline CDR1 is MNHEY and CDR2 is SVGAGI. Written as DNA, the CDR3 is TGTGCCAGCACCCGGGGGGGGAGCATGAACACTGAAGCTTTCTTT. Translating it yields CASTRGGSMNTEAFF.

The chain joins TRBV20-1 to TRBJ2-2, with 9 nucleotides matching TRBD2. CDR1 is DFQATT, CDR2 SNEGSKA, per germline (reference sequence). The V and J ends lost 0 bases and 5 bases, in that order; junction bases with no gene match: 16. The CDR3 extends over 19 amino acids. The CDR3 nucleotides read TGCAGTGCTAGAGATTTTGGGGGCCTGGCGGGGGGGCATACCGGGGAGCTGTTTTTT. The encoded protein is CSARDFGGLAGGHTGELFF.

This CDR3 is CASSYSRAIKSASNEQFF. As DNA, the CDR3 is TGTGCCAGCAGTTACTCGAGGGCAATCAAGTCGGCAAGCAATGAGCAGTTCTTC. The chain carries TRBV6-5 and TRBJ2-1; D may be TRBD2 (5 bases). Germline loops: CDR1 MNHEY, CDR2 SVGAGI. Trimming removed 0 bases from V and 6 bases from J, with 21 bases in between. This CDR3 region has 18 residues.

The rearrangement links TRBV12-3 or TRBV12-4 to TRBJ1-4; no clear D gene. The CDR3 is made up of 16 amino acids. With 6 bases removed from V and 2 bases from J, the gap between germline ends came to 16 bases. CDR3 loop: CASRSAGFGTNEKLFF. The CDR3 nucleotides are TGTGCCAGCAGATCGGCGGGTTTCGGGACTAATGAAAAACTGTTTTTT.